The rows below give T cell receptor beta chains drawn from one sample of a study of blood T cell repertoires in COVID-19. The repertoire was sequenced with immunoSEQ multiplex PCR; TCRdb's copy has only in-frame clones and lacks some. Of around 260,000 clones listed, 85% are singletons. Sequencing was performed on peripheral blood. These receptors came from a human donor in a cohort sampled during active COVID-19. CDR3s include the opening cysteine and the closing phenylalanine or tryptophan. The D gene is left open where the match is weak. Not all rows give a size; the values are once, few, many and, for expanded clones, a class.

V,D,size,J,CDR3,DNA
TRBV24-1,-,-,TRBJ2-7,CATSGGSYEQYF,TGTGCCACCAGTGGAGGGTCCTACGAGCAGTACTTC
TRBV5-5,-,-,TRBJ1-4,CASSSEGGQVEKLFF,TGTGCCAGCAGCTCGGAGGGGGGGCAAGTTGAAAAACTGTTTTTT
TRBV4-3,TRBD2,-,TRBJ2-3,CASSPAGGGTQYF,TGCGCCAGCAGCCCAGCCGGGGGGGGTACGCAGTATTTT
TRBV5-5,TRBD2,-,TRBJ2-7,CASSSGSLSGSLIYEQYF,TGTGCCAGCAGCTCCGGCAGCCTCAGCGGGAGCCTAATCTACGAGCAGTACTTC
TRBV5-1,-,-,TRBJ1-1,CASSLTQGSEAFF,TGCGCCAGCAGCTTGACACAGGGATCTGAAGCTTTCTTT
TRBV30,-,-,TRBJ2-1,CAWSPTGSRPYNEQFF,TGTGCCTGGAGTCCTACCGGGAGCAGACCCTACAATGAGCAGTTCTTC
TRBV19,-,-,TRBJ2-1,CASSIISPGLIFVNEQFF,TGTGCCAGTAGTATTATTTCTCCCGGACTCATATTCGTTAATGAGCAGTTCTTC
TRBV10-3,TRBD1,-,TRBJ1-6,CAIKRDRENSPLHF,TGTGCCATCAAGAGGGACAGGGAAAATTCACCCCTCCACTTT
TRBV21-1,-,-,TRBJ2-7,CASSPRGTGSAYEQYF,TGTGCCAGCAGCCCTAGAGGGACTGGTAGTGCCTACGAGCAGTACTTC
TRBV11-3,TRBD1,once,TRBJ2-1,CASSLGQGSNNEQFF,TGTGCCAGCAGCTTAGGACAGGGTTCAAACAATGAGCAGTTCTTC
TRBV19,TRBD1,-,TRBJ2-2,CASRGQYTGELFF,TGTGCCAGTCGGGGACAGTACACCGGGGAGCTGTTTTTT
TRBV7-8,-,once,TRBJ1-1,CASSLERPGNTEAFF,TGTGCCAGCAGCTTAGAACGTCCGGGGAACACTGAAGCTTTCTTT
TRBV24-1,-,-,TRBJ2-3,CATRGAGYTDTQYF,TGTGCCACCAGGGGTGCGGGATACACAGATACGCAGTATTTT
TRBV10-2,-,-,TRBJ1-1,CASSESRSAFTEAFF,TGCGCCAGCAGTGAGTCGAGAAGCGCTTTCACTGAAGCTTTCTTT
TRBV5-1,-,-,TRBJ1-5,CASSSFPGDQPQHF,TGCGCCAGCAGCTCGTTCCCCGGGGATCAGCCCCAGCATTTT
TRBV7-9,-,-,TRBJ2-1,CASSFTVGKGEYEQFF,TGTGCCAGCAGCTTCACGGTAGGGAAGGGGGAATATGAGCAGTTCTTC
TRBV20-1,-,-,TRBJ2-1,CSAPLFGEQFF,TGCAGTGCCCCCCTATTTGGTGAGCAGTTCTTC
TRBV19,TRBD2,-,TRBJ2-7,CASSPKGGEQYF,TGTGCCAGTAGTCCCAAGGGAGGGGAGCAGTACTTC
TRBV6-6,-,few,TRBJ2-7,CASSSQGYEQYF,TGTGCCAGCAGTTCACAGGGATACGAGCAGTACTTC
TRBV2,-,-,TRBJ1-6,CASRDEGVGSPLHF,TGTGCCAGCAGGGACGAGGGGGTAGGGTCACCCCTCCACTTT
TRBV12-3/TRBV12-4,-,-,TRBJ1-4,CASSLKEGSALFF,TGTGCCAGCAGTTTAAAGGAGGGCAGTGCACTGTTTTTT
TRBV5-8,TRBD2,-,TRBJ2-1,CASSLARLAGGEQFF,TGTGCCAGCAGCTTGGCTCGGCTAGCGGGAGGTGAGCAGTTCTTC
TRBV5-1,-,-,TRBJ1-4,CASSFNGGATNEKLFF,TGCGCCAGCAGCTTCAATGGAGGAGCAACTAATGAAAAACTGTTTTTT
TRBV12-3/TRBV12-4,-,-,TRBJ2-7,CASRSGLDEQYF,TGTGCCAGCAGGTCGGGACTCGACGAGCAGTACTTC
TRBV2,TRBD2,-,TRBJ2-1,CASSGGLATYNEQFF,TGTGCCAGCAGTGGGGGACTAGCCACCTACAATGAGCAGTTCTTC
TRBV3-1/TRBV3-2,-,-,TRBJ2-3,CASSRRTVTDTQYF,TGTGCCAGCAGCCGACGGACTGTCACAGATACGCAGTATTTT
TRBV19,-,few,TRBJ1-1,CASSTLNFMNTEAFF,TGTGCCAGTAGTACCTTAAACTTCATGAACACTGAAGCTTTCTTT
TRBV6-5,TRBD2,-,TRBJ2-1,CASRRTSGHNEQFF,TGTGCCAGCAGACGGACTAGCGGACACAATGAGCAGTTCTTC
TRBV7-2,-,-,TRBJ2-7,CASSLSYAALYEQYF,TGTGCCAGCAGCTTAAGTTACGCGGCGCTCTACGAGCAGTACTTC
TRBV4-1,TRBD2,-,TRBJ2-5,CASSTGGAIIETQYF,TGCGCCAGCAGCACCGGGGGGGCAATCATTGAGACCCAGTACTTC
TRBV3-1/TRBV3-2,TRBD1,-,TRBJ2-4,CASSESTGDIQYF,TGTGCCAGCAGTGAATCGACAGGGGACATTCAGTACTTC
TRBV7-2,-,-,TRBJ1-1,CASSLAVAGNTEAFF,TGTGCCAGCAGCTTAGCGGTGGCAGGAAACACTGAAGCTTTCTTT
TRBV2,TRBD2,-,TRBJ2-3,CASSGGLAGGTDTQYF,TGTGCCAGCAGCGGCGGACTAGCGGGAGGTACAGATACGCAGTATTTT
TRBV7-9,-,-,TRBJ1-3,CASSLQALENTIYF,TGTGCCAGCAGCTTACAGGCCCTTGAAAACACCATATATTTT
TRBV6-2/TRBV6-3,TRBD2,once,TRBJ2-1,CASSRLAGAYNEQFF,TGTGCCAGCAGTCGACTAGCGGGAGCCTACAATGAGCAGTTCTTC
TRBV15,-,-,TRBJ2-5,CATSRGDLEVLGEETQYF,TGTGCCACCAGCAGAGGGGACTTAGAGGTTCTGGGGGAAGAGACCCAGTACTTC
TRBV6-5,TRBD1,-,TRBJ1-3,CASSSSGTGNRNTIYF,TGTGCCAGCAGTTCCTCCGGGACAGGGAACCGAAACACCATATATTTT
TRBV28,-,once,TRBJ1-2,CATGRTADYGYTF,TGTGCTACAGGCCGCACGGCAGACTATGGCTACACCTTC
TRBV27,-,-,TRBJ1-2,CASSLSERYGYTF,TGTGCCAGCAGCCTCAGCGAAAGATATGGCTACACCTTC
TRBV6-5,-,once,TRBJ1-1,CASTVPGRNEAFF,TGTGCCAGCACCGTTCCGGGGAGGAACGAAGCTTTCTTT
TRBV11-1,-,-,TRBJ2-5,CASSLGGGRLITQYF,TGTGCCAGCAGCTTAGGAGGGGGTAGACTTATAACCCAGTACTTC
TRBV3-1/TRBV3-2,-,-,TRBJ2-5,CASSQVFPGTLSGRETQYF,TGTGCCAGCAGCCAAGTTTTTCCCGGTACCTTGTCGGGTAGGGAGACCCAGTACTTC
TRBV28,-,-,TRBJ1-2,CASSYLQGSVSGYTF,TGTGCCAGCAGTTACCTCCAGGGCTCCGTGTCTGGCTACACCTTC